The 28 T cell receptor beta chains in this list originate from one sample, sequenced in a study of CD8 T cells in Susac syndrome (dated by TCRdb to the late 2010s). The receptor library was made with the immunoSEQ multiplex PCR assay. RNA was extracted with the RNeasy kit and roughly 0.45 to 1 ug was reverse transcribed using random hexamers. TCRdb trimmed public reads at Q25 via fastp, called clones via MiXCR and kept in-frame beta chains. Rows merge per CDR3 protein into single entries with the most common DNA and genes. This sample comprises roughly 140,000 distinct CDR3 sequences, roughly 96% of them detected only once. 0.14% to 0.15% of the sample belongs to the ten largest clones. Material: CD8+ T cells from PBMCs. The receptors were gathered from a human donor with multiple sclerosis.

J is TRBJ1-1 and V is TRBV9; no clear D. This CDR3 is 13 amino acids long. CDR1 is SGDLS, CDR2 YYNGEE, per germline. V gave up 3 bases and J gave up 9 bases, with 15 bases separating them. CDR3 protein: CASSALIDPKAFF. The CDR3 nucleotides are TGTGCCAGCAGCGCCCTTATCGATCCCAAAGCTTTCTTT.

The V call is TRBV27, the J call TRBJ1-2, with 7 nucleotides matching TRBD1. CDR3 length equals 19 residues. The germline V gene has CDR1 MNHEY and CDR2 SMNVEV (reference sequence). V trimming: 2 bases; J trimming: 1 base; junction bases outside the gene matches: 16. This chain's CDR3 is CASSLSPMPQWDSNYGYTF. CDR3 coding DNA: TGTGCCAGCAGTTTAAGCCCGATGCCGCAATGGGACAGTAACTATGGCTACACCTTC.

The J gene is TRBJ1-1, the V gene TRBV20-1; possible D gene TRBD1, 6 bases. Looked up from germline, CDR1 is DFQATT and CDR2 is SNEGSKA (reference sequence). V was pared by 6 bases and J by 0 bases, with 11 bases between. The CDR3 covers 13 residues. Here the CDR3 DNA reads TGCAGTGCCTGTGACAGGATGAACACTGAAGCTTTCTTT. Amino acid sequence: CSACDRMNTEAFF.

This clonotype has more than one count but fewer than ten. Relative to the germline gene, one junction end is altered; a read error may explain this. The rearrangement joins TRBV7-3 to TRBJ2-3, with D unclear. Looked up from germline, CDR1 is SGHTA and CDR2 is FQGTGA. The CDR3 is 14 residues long. The CDR3 region has the DNA TGTGCCAGCAGTTTAATTGGGGGCACAGATACGCAGTATTTT. Translating it yields CASSLIGGTDTQYF.

The chain employs TRBV13 and TRBJ2-5, with 13 bases matching TRBD2. V lost 5 bases and J lost 5; bases outside the gene matches: 8. The germline V gene has CDR1 PRHDT and CDR2 FYEKMQ (reference sequence). The CDR3 runs 16 residues. The CDR3 DNA is TGTGCCAGCAGCCCTCGGACTAGCGGGGGAATGGAGACCCAGTACTTC. Translating gives CASSPRTSGGMETQYF.

This clonotype has more than one count but fewer than ten. The rearrangement joins TRBV9 to TRBJ2-7; D remains ambiguous. The CDR3 sequence is 14 residues long. Germline CDR1 SGDLS, CDR2 YYNGEE. Trimming pared 0 bases from V and 0 bases from J, leaving 7 bases between. CDR3 protein: CASSVGGSSYEQYF. For the CDR3, the DNA is TGTGCCAGCAGCGTAGGGGGTAGCTCCTACGAGCAGTACTTC.

The chain has TRBV14 and TRBJ1-1, with 8 bases aligning to TRBD1. Germline CDR1 reads SGHDN; CDR2 reads FVKESK. Losses at the gene ends were 7 bases for V and 8 bases for J; bases not matched to a gene: 6. The CDR3 is made up of 12 amino acids. As DNA, the CDR3 is TGTGCCAGCACGGCAGGGGGCATCGAAGCTTTCTTT. It specifies CASTAGGIEAFF.

The chain has TRBV20-1 and TRBJ2-7; 12 bases align to TRBD1. With 5 bases clipped from V and 7 bases from J, the junction kept 9 bases outside the gene matches. CDR1 is DFQATT, CDR2 SNEGSKA, per germline (reference sequence). The CDR3 extends over 14 amino acids. DNA of the CDR3: TGCAGTGCTTCCTTGGGGACAGGGGGCAGAGAGCAGTACGTC. The encoded protein is CSASLGTGGREQYV.

With respect to this clonotype: The junction differs from germline at one of its ends, possibly a read error. The chain's CDR3 is CSVAPSDF. The CDR3 DNA is TGCAGCGTGGCCCCCTCGGATTTT. The rearrangement uses TRBV29-1 and TRBJ1-5; D gene ambiguous. The CDR3 runs to 8 residues. In germline, CDR1 is SQVTM, CDR2 ANQGSEA.

The chain couples TRBV29-1 to TRBJ2-1; no definite D call. Germline V gives CDR1 SQVTM, CDR2 ANQGSEA. The CDR3 spans 10 residues. The V and J ends lost 6 bases and 10 bases respectively, with 10 bases between them. The CDR3 sequence: CSVETREQFF. CDR3 DNA sequence: TGCAGCGTCGAGACAAGGGAGCAGTTCTTC.

CDR3 sequence reads: CASSNRGQETQYF. In DNA form, the CDR3 reads TGTGCCAGCAGCAACAGGGGACAAGAGACCCAGTACTTC. This sequence joins TRBV12-3 or TRBV12-4 and TRBJ2-5, with 7 bases identical to TRBD1. This CDR3 spans 13 amino acids. J lost 2 bases, V lost 6 bases, and 3 bases had no gene match.

The sample holds one count of this clonotype. This sequence joins TRBV20-1 and TRBJ2-2; D assignment may be TRBD1 or TRBD2 (5 bases each). Trimming took 8 bases from V and 4 from J, leaving 17 bases between them. The CDR3 spans 14 residues. CDR1 and CDR2 from the germline V gene are DFQATT and SNEGSKA (reference sequence). DNA for the CDR3: TGCAGTCCCCCGGGACCCGAATCCACCGGGGAGCTGTTTTTT. It is translated as CSPPGPESTGELFF.

The J gene is TRBJ2-5, the V gene TRBV19; D not resolved. The V gene's germline CDR1 is LNHDA and CDR2 SQIVND (reference sequence). V was trimmed by 7 bases and J by 0 bases, leaving 9 bases between them. The CDR3 sequence is 13 residues long. CDR3 sequence reads: CASTPPYQETQYF. CDR3 nucleotides: TGTGCCAGTACCCCACCGTACCAAGAGACCCAGTACTTC. Together with reference TRBV19 and TRBJ2-5, the CDR3 gives the full variable domain: DGGITQSPKYLFRKEGQNVTLSCEQNLNHDAMYWYRQDPGQGLRLIYYSQIVNDFQKGDIAEGYSVSREKKESFPLTVTSAQKNPTAFYLCASTPPYQETQYFGPGTRLLVL.

V usage is TRBV6-5 and J usage is TRBJ1-2, with D possibly being TRBD1 (6 bases). V shed 4 bases and J shed 6 bases, with 21 bases lying between them. In germline, CDR1 is MNHEY, CDR2 SVGAGI. The CDR3 has 16 residues. The chain's CDR3 is CASSSGGSHSVDGYTF. The CDR3 bases are TGTGCCAGCAGTTCCGGGGGCAGCCACTCGGTCGATGGCTACACCTTC.

V usage is TRBV9 and J usage is TRBJ1-1; TRBD1 might be the D (5 bases). Germline values: CDR1 SGDLS, CDR2 YYNGEE. Trimming left V 0 bases short and J 0 bases short, with 12 bases between. This CDR3 has 16 amino acids. The CDR3 here is CASSVGVQAMNTEAFF. CDR3 nucleotides: TGTGCCAGCAGCGTAGGTGTACAGGCGATGAACACTGAAGCTTTCTTT. The whole variable domain, remainder taken from reference TRBV9 and TRBJ1-1, is DSGVTQTPKHLITATGQRVTLRCSPRSGDLSVYWYQQSLDQGLQFLIQYYNGEERAKGNILERFSAQQFPDLHSELNLSSLELGDSALYFCASSVGVQAMNTEAFFGQGTRLTVV.

The chain combines TRBV9 with TRBJ2-1, with unresolved D. Germline CDR1 and CDR2: SGDLS and YYNGEE. The CDR3 has 12 residues. Trimming took off 4 bases at V and 6 bases at J, with 8 bases between the two ends. The DNA of the CDR3 is TGTGCCAGCAGCTCCGAACGCAATGAGCAGTTCTTC. This codes for CASSSERNEQFF.

The chain has TRBV20-1 and TRBJ1-2; 12 bases fit TRBD1. The CDR3 totals 14 residues. In germline, CDR1 is DFQATT, CDR2 SNEGSKA (reference sequence). V was clipped by 5 bases and J by 4 bases; unmatched bases: 5. The CDR3 region is CSAPGQGAGYGYTF. The CDR3 DNA reads as TGCAGTGCTCCGGGACAGGGGGCAGGCTATGGCTACACCTTC.

The chain is built from TRBV5-1 and TRBJ2-5; possibly TRBD2 for D (5 bases). This CDR3 contains 14 residues. The germline V gene encodes CDR1 SGHRS and CDR2 YFSETQ. The V end was cut by 2 bases, the J end by 5 bases, with 13 bases between. The CDR3 DNA reads as TGCGCCAGCAGCTTCATTGAGGGTGTCGAGACCCAGTACTTC. This codes for CASSFIEGVETQYF.

The V and J genes are TRBV4-1 and TRBJ2-1; 9 bases fit TRBD2. V shed 0 bases and J 7 bases; nucleotides not matched to a gene: 7. Germline assignment: CDR1 MGHRA and CDR2 YSYEKL. This CDR3 contains 16 residues. CDR3 protein: CASSQDAVAGVNEQFF. CDR3 nucleotide sequence: TGCGCCAGCAGCCAAGATGCGGTAGCGGGGGTTAATGAGCAGTTCTTC.

The chain combines TRBV20-1 with TRBJ1-6; the match to TRBD1 covers 7 bases. Looked up from germline, CDR1 is DFQATT and CDR2 is SNEGSKA (reference sequence). The CDR3 is 18 residues long. J gave up 0 bases and V 8 bases, and 16 bases lay outside the gene matches. As DNA, the CDR3 is TGCAGTCCAACCCACGGGGGACAGCGATCCTCCTATAATTCACCCCTCCACTTT. Residues: CSPTHGGQRSSYNSPLHF.

V and J are TRBV9 and TRBJ2-7; TRBD1 aligns across 9 bases. Germline loops: CDR1 SGDLS, CDR2 YYNGEE. After removal of 3 bases from V and 5 bases from J, the junction contained 9 bases not matched to a gene. The CDR3 has 15 residues. CDR3 residues: CASSAVGTGINEQYF. The CDR3, as DNA: TGTGCCAGCAGCGCCGTAGGGACAGGGATCAACGAGCAGTACTTC.

The CDR3 region is CASTRGGEQFF. The DNA for the CDR3 is TGTGCCAGCACCCGAGGGGGTGAGCAGTTCTTC. V gene TRBV12-3 or TRBV12-4 combines with J gene TRBJ2-1; the D gene is possibly TRBD1 (6 bases). Trimming stripped 7 bases from V and 9 bases from J, with 10 bases between. This CDR3 comprises 11 residues.

The rearrangement joins TRBV6-2 or TRBV6-3 to TRBJ1-1; perhaps TRBD1 as D (5 bases). The CDR3 runs 11 residues. Germline CDR1 and CDR2: MNHEY and SVGEGT. V lost 6 bases to trimming and J lost 5 bases, with 7 bases between them. The CDR3 DNA reads as TGTGCCAGCAGATACAGGACTGAAGCTTTCTTT. Amino acids: CASRYRTEAFF.

This chain uses TRBV30 with TRBJ1-2; D gene uncertain. There are 14 residues in the CDR3. Germline V gives CDR1 GTSNPN, CDR2 SVGIG (reference sequence). Trimming pared 0 bases from V and 6 bases from J, leaving 14 bases between. CDR3 residues: CAWSVSPSGDGYTF. The DNA for the CDR3 is TGTGCCTGGAGTGTATCGCCCTCCGGGGATGGCTACACCTTC.

V gene TRBV2 combines with J gene TRBJ2-3; 9 positions agree with TRBD1. Germline assignment: CDR1 SNHLY and CDR2 FYNNEI. V gave up 5 bases and J gave up 6 bases; unmatched junction bases: 9. CDR3 length equals 15 residues. The CDR3 bases are TGTGCCAGCAGTCGATCCGGGACAGGGAACGATACGCAGTATTTT. Translation: CASSRSGTGNDTQYF.

The V and J genes are TRBV9 and TRBJ1-4; D call uncertain. CDR3 size: 15 residues. V was pared by 4 bases and J by 7 bases, with 17 bases between. Germline CDR1 reads SGDLS; CDR2 reads YYNGEE. CDR3 in amino acids: CASSPDWTLGEKLFF. Here the CDR3 DNA reads TGTGCCAGCAGCCCCGATTGGACCCTGGGTGAAAAACTGTTTTTT. Together with reference TRBV9 and TRBJ1-4, the CDR3 gives the full variable domain: DSGVTQTPKHLITATGQRVTLRCSPRSGDLSVYWYQQSLDQGLQFLIQYYNGEERAKGNILERFSAQQFPDLHSELNLSSLELGDSALYFCASSPDWTLGEKLFFGSGTQLSVL.

The chain carries TRBV2 and TRBJ1-6; maybe TRBD1 (5 bases). Germline V gene data show CDR1 as SNHLY and CDR2 as FYNNEI. V was pared by 8 bases and J by 10 bases, with 12 bases between. The CDR3 contains 12 residues. CDR3 region: CASLAGESPLHF. CDR3 coding DNA: TGTGCCAGCCTCGCGGGGGAATCACCCCTCCACTTT. The variable domain in full, with the rest retrieved from reference TRBV2 and TRBJ1-6, is EPEVTQTPSHQVTQMGQEVILRCVPISNHLYFYWYRQILGQKVEFLVSFYNNEISEKSEIFDDQFSVERPDGSNFTLKIRSTKLEDSAMYFCASLAGESPLHFGNGTRLTVT.

This chain links TRBV30 with TRBJ2-2; D tentatively reads TRBD1 or TRBD2 (6 bases each). Deletions cut 8 bases from V and 4 bases from J, with 20 bases between. Germline V CDR1 and CDR2: GTSNPN, SVGIG (reference sequence). This CDR3 is 15 amino acids long. CDR3 loop: CAGDLRGAGTGELFF. The DNA for the CDR3 is TGTGCCGGAGACCTGAGGGGGGCGGGCACCGGGGAGCTGTTTTTT. Full variable domain (rest looked up from reference TRBV30 and TRBJ2-2): SQTIHQWPATLVQPVGSPLSLECTVEGTSNPNLYWYRQAAGRGLQLLFYSVGIGQISSEVPQNLSASRPQDRQFILSSKKLLLSDSGFYLCAGDLRGAGTGELFFGEGSRLTVL.